The present T cell receptor beta chain was sequenced within a study of T cell repertoires in cytomegalovirus infection. The overall study: TCR beta signatures that were public indicated CMV infection and matching HLA type.

MiXCR, run by TCRdb on the reads, gives a single entry per CDR3 protein. The profile covers more than 250,000 distinct CDR3 sequences, with approximately 25% appearing a single time and roughly 14% taken by the ten largest. This clonotype was detected many times. Its antigen is unidentified. Per germline, CDR1 MNHEY and CDR2 SVGAGI. V lost 2 bases and J 1 base, leaving 6 bases between the germline ends. The CDR3 is 14 residues long. Study-wide results and caveats: CMV-specific TCR beta clonotypes restricted by HLA-C dominated the ex vivo response.

Sequencing was performed on cultured PBMCs, taken from culture after CMV antigen stimulation. The receptor's source is a human donor in good health (CMV status not recorded). Some clones in this sample may be carry-over from other donors' samples. The genes are TRBV6-5 and TRBJ1-3; TRBD1 might be the D (5 bases). The CDR3 DNA sequence: TGTGCCAGCAGTTACGGGGGTTCTGGAAACACCATATATTTT. Encoded protein: CASSYGGSGNTIYF.